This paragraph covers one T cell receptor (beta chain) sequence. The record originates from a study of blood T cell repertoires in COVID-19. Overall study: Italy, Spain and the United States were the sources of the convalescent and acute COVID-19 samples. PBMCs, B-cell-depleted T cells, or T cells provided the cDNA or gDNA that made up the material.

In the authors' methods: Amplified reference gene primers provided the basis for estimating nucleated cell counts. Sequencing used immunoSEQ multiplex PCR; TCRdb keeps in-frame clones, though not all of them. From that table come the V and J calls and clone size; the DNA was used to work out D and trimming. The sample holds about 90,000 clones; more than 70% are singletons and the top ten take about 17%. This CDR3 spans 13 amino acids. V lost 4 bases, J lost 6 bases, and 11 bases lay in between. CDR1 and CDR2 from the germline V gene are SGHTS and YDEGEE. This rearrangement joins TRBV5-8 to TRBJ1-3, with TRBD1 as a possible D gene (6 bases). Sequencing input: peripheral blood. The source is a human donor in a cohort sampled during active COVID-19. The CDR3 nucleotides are TGTGCCAGCAGCCCGATGGGACAAAACACCATATATTTT. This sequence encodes CASSPMGQNTIYF.